The rows below give T cell receptor beta chains drawn from one sample of a study of T cells in localized non-small cell lung cancer. Clones were read by immunoSEQ multiplex PCR, and TCRdb kept only the in-frame ones, dropping some. The repertoire holds around 140,000 clones, with roughly nine tenths as singletons. The sequenced sample was peripheral blood, obtained before any cancer treatment. These receptors were taken from a female donor of 60 years or more with stage I lung adenocarcinoma. Each CDR3 is given with its conserved first and last residue. A D gene is named only where the DNA matches it firmly.

>TRBJ2-1|TRBV7-7|TRBD2|15
TGTGCCAGCAGCCCTGGGACTAGCGGGATTGTTGAGCAGTTCTTC
CASSPGTSGIVEQFF
>TRBJ2-7|TRBV1|NA|13
TGCACCAGCAGCCAGGGGGGGGACTACGAGCAGTACTTC
CTSSQGGDYEQYF
>TRBJ2-2|TRBV25-1|NA|16
TGTGCCAGCAGTGAATTTAACAGGGAGGCCGCCGGGGAGCTGTTTTTT
CASSEFNREAAGELFF
>TRBJ2-3|TRBV13|NA|15
TGTGCCAGCAGCTCGACGGGGAAAGGCACAGATACGCAGTATTTT
CASSSTGKGTDTQYF
>TRBJ1-3|TRBV19|NA|17
TGTGCCAGTAGTAGCTCCCGGCGGGGCACGGGTGGAAACACCATATATTTT
CASSSSRRGTGGNTIYF
>TRBJ2-7|TRBV9|TRBD2|14
TGTGCCAGCAGCAATCTAGCGGAGGTGGGCGAGCAGTACTTC
CASSNLAEVGEQYF
>TRBJ2-1|TRBV5-1|TRBD1|17
TGCGCCAGCAGCGGTCGTCTAGACAGGGTTTTAGGCAATGAGCAGTTCTTC
CASSGRLDRVLGNEQFF
>TRBJ1-4|TRBV28|NA|14
TGTGCCAGCAGTTTTCAGGCGGGGGATGAAAAACTGTTTTTT
CASSFQAGDEKLFF
>TRBJ1-2|TRBV25-1|TRBD1|15
TGTGCCAGCAGTGAACCGACAGGGGGCTACTATGGCTACACCTTC
CASSEPTGGYYGYTF
>TRBJ1-4|TRBV7-9|NA|13
TGTGCCAGCAGCTTAGCCAGTAATGAAAAACTGTTTTTT
CASSLASNEKLFF
>TRBJ2-7|TRBV2|TRBD1|15
TGTGCCAGCAGGGCCCGACAGGGACCTTCCTACGAGCAGTACTTC
CASRARQGPSYEQYF
>TRBJ2-3|TRBV28|NA|13
TGTGCCAGCAGTTACAGAGAGGAAGATACGCAGTATTTT
CASSYREEDTQYF
>TRBJ1-1|TRBV29-1|TRBD1|13
TGCAGCGTGGGGACAGGGACGAACACTGAAGCTTTCTTT
CSVGTGTNTEAFF
>TRBJ2-2|TRBV5-4|NA|15
TGTGCCAGCAGCCTAATAGACTCGAACACCGGGGAGCTGTTTTTT
CASSLIDSNTGELFF
>TRBJ1-2|TRBV14|NA|13
TGTGCCAGCAGCCCGTCTCGGTTCTATGGCTACACCTTC
CASSPSRFYGYTF
>TRBJ2-1|TRBV10-1|TRBD2|16
TGCGCCAGCAGTGGGATAGCGGGTAGCTCCTACAATGAGCAGTTCTTC
CASSGIAGSSYNEQFF
>TRBJ1-5|TRBV27|NA|15
TGTGCCAGCAGTTTATCCGGTTATAGCAATCAGCCCCAGCATTTT
CASSLSGYSNQPQHF
>TRBJ2-7|TRBV27|NA|15
TGTGCCAGCAGTCAAACGACACTAAGTACTTGGGAGCAGTACTTC
CASSQTTLSTWEQYF
>TRBJ2-1|TRBV6-5|NA|15
TGTGCCAGCAGTTACTCGACATTAGGTTACAATGAGCAGTTCTTC
CASSYSTLGYNEQFF
>TRBJ2-7|TRBV5-1|NA|14
TGCGCCAGCAGCTTGGTTCTAGAGTTGGGTGAGCAGTACTTC
CASSLVLELGEQYF
>TRBJ2-3|TRBV19|TRBD2|15
TGTGCCAGTAGTGTGACTAGCGTGGGCACAGATACGCAGTATTTT
CASSVTSVGTDTQYF
>TRBJ2-1|TRBV7-9|TRBD2|17
TGTGCCAGCAGCCCCCCCCGGGGTGGCGGGAGAGGGGATGAGCAGTTCTTC
CASSPPRGGGRGDEQFF
>TRBJ1-4|TRBV5-6|NA|13
TGTGCCAGCAGCTTAGTTCATCGGGGGAAACTGTTTTTT
CASSLVHRGKLFF
>TRBJ2-5|TRBV6-5|NA|11
TGTGCCAGCAGTTTAGCGGAGACCCAGTACTTC
CASSLAETQYF
>TRBJ2-1|TRBV30|TRBD2|15
TGTGCCTGGAGTGCCTTTAGCGGGAGCGTGGGAGAGCAGTTCTTC
CAWSAFSGSVGEQFF
>TRBJ1-5|TRBV28|TRBD1|16
TGTGCCAGCAGTCCCGGAGACAGGGGAAGGAATCAGCCCCAGCATTTT
CASSPGDRGRNQPQHF
>TRBJ2-3|TRBV10-1|TRBD2|16
TGCGCCAGCAGTGAAAGGACTAGCGCTAGCACAGATACGCAGTATTTT
CASSERTSASTDTQYF
>TRBJ2-4|TRBV28|NA|14
TGTGCCAGCAATATGGGGCTAGCCAAAAACATTCAGTACTTC
CASNMGLAKNIQYF
>TRBJ2-1|TRBV28|NA|13
TGTGCCAGCAGTCGCGGGACCTACAATGAGCAGTTCTTC
CASSRGTYNEQFF
>TRBJ1-4|TRBV11-2|TRBD1|15
TGTGCCAGCAGCTTCGGACAGGGGGGAAATGAAAAACTGTTTTTT
CASSFGQGGNEKLFF
>TRBJ2-7|TRBV27|NA|14
TGTGCCAGCAGTTTCGCGCAGACCTCCTACGAGCAGTACTTC
CASSFAQTSYEQYF
>TRBJ2-7|TRBV2|NA|12
TGTGCCAGCAGGGTAGGATCCTACGAGCAGTACTTC
CASRVGSYEQYF
>TRBJ2-7|TRBV7-9|NA|15
TGTGCCAGCAGCGTAGCTAGGTTAGGGTCCTACGAGCAGTACTTC
CASSVARLGSYEQYF